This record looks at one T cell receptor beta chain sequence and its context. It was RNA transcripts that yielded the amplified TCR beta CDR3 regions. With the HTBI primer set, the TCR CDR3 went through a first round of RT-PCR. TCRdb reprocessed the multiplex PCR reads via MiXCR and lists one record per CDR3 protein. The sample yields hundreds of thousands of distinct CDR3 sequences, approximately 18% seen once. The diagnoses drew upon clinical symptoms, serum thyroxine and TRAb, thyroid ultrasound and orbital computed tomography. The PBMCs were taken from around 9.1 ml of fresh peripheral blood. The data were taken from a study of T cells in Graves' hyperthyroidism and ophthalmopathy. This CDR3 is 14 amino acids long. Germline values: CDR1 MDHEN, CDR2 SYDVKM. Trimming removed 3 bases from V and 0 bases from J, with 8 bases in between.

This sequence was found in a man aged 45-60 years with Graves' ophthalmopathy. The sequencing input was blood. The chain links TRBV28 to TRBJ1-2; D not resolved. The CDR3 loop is CASSLPPSNYGYTF. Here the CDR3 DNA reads TGTGCCAGCAGTTTGCCCCCCTCTAACTATGGCTACACCTTC.